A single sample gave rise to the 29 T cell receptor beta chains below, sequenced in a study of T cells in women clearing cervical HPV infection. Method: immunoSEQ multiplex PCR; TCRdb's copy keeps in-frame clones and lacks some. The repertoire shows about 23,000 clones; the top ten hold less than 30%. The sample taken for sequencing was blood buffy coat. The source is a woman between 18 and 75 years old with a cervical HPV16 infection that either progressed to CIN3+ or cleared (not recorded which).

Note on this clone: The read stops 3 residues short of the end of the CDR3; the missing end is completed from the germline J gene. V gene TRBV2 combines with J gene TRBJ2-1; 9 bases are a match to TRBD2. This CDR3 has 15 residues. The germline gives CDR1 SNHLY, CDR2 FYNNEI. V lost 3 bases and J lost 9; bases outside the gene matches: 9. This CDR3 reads CASSEFLAGEGEQFF. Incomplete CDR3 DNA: TGTGCCAGCAGTGAGTTTTTAGCGGGAGAGGGTGAG.

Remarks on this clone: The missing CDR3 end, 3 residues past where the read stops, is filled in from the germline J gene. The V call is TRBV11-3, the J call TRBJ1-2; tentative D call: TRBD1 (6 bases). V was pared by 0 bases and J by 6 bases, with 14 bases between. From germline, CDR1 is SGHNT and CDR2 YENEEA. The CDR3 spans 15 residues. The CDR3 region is CASSLDRGTRNGYTF. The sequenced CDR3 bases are TGTGCCAGCAGCTTAGATCGCGGGACAAGGAATGGC.

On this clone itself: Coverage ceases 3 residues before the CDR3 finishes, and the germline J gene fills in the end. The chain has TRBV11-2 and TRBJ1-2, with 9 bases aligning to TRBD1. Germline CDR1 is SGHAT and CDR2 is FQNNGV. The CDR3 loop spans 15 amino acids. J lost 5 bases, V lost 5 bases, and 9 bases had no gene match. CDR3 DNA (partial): TGTGCCAGCAGCCTAAGACGGACAGGGGCATATGGC. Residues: CASSLRRTGAYG. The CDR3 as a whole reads CASSLRRTGAYGYTF.

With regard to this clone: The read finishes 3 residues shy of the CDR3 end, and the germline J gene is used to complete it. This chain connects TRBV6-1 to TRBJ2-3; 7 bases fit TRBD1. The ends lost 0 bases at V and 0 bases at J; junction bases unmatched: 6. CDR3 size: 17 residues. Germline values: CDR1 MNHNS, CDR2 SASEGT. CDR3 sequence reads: CASSEAWGTDSTDTQYF. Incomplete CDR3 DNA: TGTGCCAGCAGTGAAGCGTGGGGGACAGATAGCACAGATACG.

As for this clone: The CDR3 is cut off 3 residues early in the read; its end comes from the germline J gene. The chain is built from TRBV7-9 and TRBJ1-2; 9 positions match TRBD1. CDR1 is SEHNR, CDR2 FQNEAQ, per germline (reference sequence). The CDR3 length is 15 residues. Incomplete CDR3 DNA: TGTGCCAGCAGCGACACCGGGACAGGGCATAACGAC. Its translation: CASSDTGTGHND. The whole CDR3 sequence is CASSDTGTGHNDYTF.

Incomplete CDR3 DNA: TGTGCCTGGAGTCCACCGGGACAGGGGTTTCTTCAGCCC. Its translation is CAWSPPGQGFLQP. The whole CDR3 sequence is CAWSPPGQGFLQPQHF. The chain has TRBV30 and TRBJ1-5; 10 nucleotides line up with TRBD1. The read terminates 3 residues before the CDR3 end, so the remaining end is supplied by the germline J gene. The germline gives CDR1 GTSNPN, CDR2 SVGIG (reference sequence). V shed 2 bases and J 6 bases; nucleotides not matched to a gene: 10. CDR3 size: 16 residues.

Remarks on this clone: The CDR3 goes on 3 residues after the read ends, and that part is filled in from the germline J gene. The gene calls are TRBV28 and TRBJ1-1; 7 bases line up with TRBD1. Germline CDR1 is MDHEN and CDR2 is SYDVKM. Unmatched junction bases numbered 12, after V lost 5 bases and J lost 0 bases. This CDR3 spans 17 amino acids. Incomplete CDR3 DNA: TGTGCCAGCAGTCCTACAGGGGTGGAACCGATGAACACTGAA. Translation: CASSPTGVEPMNTE. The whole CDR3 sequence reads CASSPTGVEPMNTEAFF.

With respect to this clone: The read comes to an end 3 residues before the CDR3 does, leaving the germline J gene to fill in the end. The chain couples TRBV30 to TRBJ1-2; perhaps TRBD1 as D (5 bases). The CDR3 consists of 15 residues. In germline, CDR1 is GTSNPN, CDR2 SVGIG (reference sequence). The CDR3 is CAWSRGYTPTYDYTF. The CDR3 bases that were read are TGTGCCTGGAGCCGGGGGTACACCCCCACCTACGAC.

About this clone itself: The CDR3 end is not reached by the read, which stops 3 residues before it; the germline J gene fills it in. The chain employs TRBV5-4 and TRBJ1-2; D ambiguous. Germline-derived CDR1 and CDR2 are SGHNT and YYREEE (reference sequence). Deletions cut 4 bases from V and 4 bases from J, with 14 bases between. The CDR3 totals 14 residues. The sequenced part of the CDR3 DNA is TGTGCCAGCAGCAATCCCACAGAGATCTATGGC. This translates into CASSNPTEIYG. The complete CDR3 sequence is CASSNPTEIYGYTF.

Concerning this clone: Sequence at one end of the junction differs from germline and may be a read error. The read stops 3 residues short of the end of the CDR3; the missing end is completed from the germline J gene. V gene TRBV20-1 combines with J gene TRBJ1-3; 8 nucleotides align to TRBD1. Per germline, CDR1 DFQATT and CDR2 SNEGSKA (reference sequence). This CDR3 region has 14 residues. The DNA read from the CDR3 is TGCAGTGCTAGAAAGACAGGGGCTGGAAACACA. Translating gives CSARKTGAGNT. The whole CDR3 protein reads CSARKTGAGNTIYF.

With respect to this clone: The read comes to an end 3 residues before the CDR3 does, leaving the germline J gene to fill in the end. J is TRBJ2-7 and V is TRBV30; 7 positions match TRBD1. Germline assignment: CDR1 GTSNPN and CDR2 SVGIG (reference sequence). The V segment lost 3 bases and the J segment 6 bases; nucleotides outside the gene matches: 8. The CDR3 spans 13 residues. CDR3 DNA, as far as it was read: TGTGCCTGGAGCCCTGGGACAGTCCTCGAG. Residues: CAWSPGTVLE. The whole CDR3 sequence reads CAWSPGTVLEQYF.

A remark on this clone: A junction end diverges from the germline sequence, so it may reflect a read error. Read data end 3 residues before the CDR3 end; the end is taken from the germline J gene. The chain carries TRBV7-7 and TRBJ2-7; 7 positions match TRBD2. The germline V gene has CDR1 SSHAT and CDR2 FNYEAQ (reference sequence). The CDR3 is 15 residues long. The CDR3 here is CASSPGLAETYEQYF. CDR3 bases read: TGTGCTAGCAGCCCCGGGCTAGCGGAAACCTACGAG.

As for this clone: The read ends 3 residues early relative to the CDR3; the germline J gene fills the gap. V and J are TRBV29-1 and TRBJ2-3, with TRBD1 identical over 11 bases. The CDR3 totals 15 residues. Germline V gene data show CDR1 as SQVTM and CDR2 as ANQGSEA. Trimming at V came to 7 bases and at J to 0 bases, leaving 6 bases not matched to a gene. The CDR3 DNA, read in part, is TGCAGCGCCCCCGGGACAGGGGGGAGCACAGATACG. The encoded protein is CSAPGTGGSTDT. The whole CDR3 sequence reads CSAPGTGGSTDTQYF.

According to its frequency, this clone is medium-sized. The CDR3 here is CASSLVSYEQYF. The CDR3 DNA, read in part, is TGTGCCAGCAGCTTAGTCAGCTACGAG. The chain has TRBV7-8 and TRBJ2-7; D call uncertain. The read is 3 residues too short to cover the CDR3 end, so that end is filled in from the germline J gene. The CDR3 length is 12 residues. Germline CDR1 reads SGHVS; CDR2 reads FQNEAQ. V lost 1 base to trimming and J lost 3 bases, with 4 bases between them. The full variable domain, rest sourced from reference TRBV7-8 and TRBJ2-7, is GAGVSQSPRYKVAKRGQDVALRCDPISGHVSLFWYQQALGQGPEFLTYFQNEAQLDKSGLPSDRFFAERPEGSVSTLKIQRTQQEDSAVYLCASSLVSYEQYFGPGTRLTVT.

The CDR3 sequence is CASSSRLAGNYNEQFF. Partial CDR3 DNA: TGTGCCAGCAGCTCTAGACTAGCGGGGAACTACAATGAG. The V and J genes are TRBV13 and TRBJ2-1, with 11 bases that match TRBD2. The read comes to an end 3 residues before the CDR3 does, leaving the germline J gene to fill in the end. There are 16 residues in the CDR3. Per the germline V gene, CDR1 is PRHDT and CDR2 is FYEKMQ (reference sequence). The V and J ends lost 4 bases and 3 bases, in that order; junction bases with no gene match: 5.

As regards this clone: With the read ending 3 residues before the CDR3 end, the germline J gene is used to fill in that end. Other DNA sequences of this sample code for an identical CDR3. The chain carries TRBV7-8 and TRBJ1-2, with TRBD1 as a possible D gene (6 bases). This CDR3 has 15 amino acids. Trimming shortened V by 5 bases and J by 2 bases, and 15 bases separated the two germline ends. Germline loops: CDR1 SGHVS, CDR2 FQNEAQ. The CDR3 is CASSVHRQVNYGYTF. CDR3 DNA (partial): TGTGCCAGCAGCGTCCATCGACAGGTGAACTATGGC.

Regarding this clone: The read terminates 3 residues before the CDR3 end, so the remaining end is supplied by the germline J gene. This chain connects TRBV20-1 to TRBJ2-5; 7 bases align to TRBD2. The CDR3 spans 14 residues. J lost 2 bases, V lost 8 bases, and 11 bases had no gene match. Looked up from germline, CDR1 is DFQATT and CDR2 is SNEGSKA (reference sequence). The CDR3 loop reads CSTLPGGRQETQYF. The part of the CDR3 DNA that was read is TGCAGTACTCTACCGGGCGGGAGACAAGAGACC.

The chain's CDR3 is CASMTGWDGELFF. The sequenced part of the CDR3 DNA is TGTGCCAGTATGACAGGGTGGGACGGGGAG. The chain carries TRBV19 and TRBJ2-2, with 7 bases fitting TRBD1. The observed sequence ends 3 residues before the CDR3 terminus, with the missing tail filled in from the germline J gene. Germline assignment: CDR1 LNHDA and CDR2 SQIVND (reference sequence). This CDR3 is 13 amino acids long. With V trimmed by 7 bases and J by 7 bases, 6 bases remained unmatched.

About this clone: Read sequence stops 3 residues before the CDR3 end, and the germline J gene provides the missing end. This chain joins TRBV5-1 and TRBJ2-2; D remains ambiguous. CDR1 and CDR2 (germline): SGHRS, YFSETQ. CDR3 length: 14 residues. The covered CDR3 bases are TGCGCCAGCAGCTTGGCCGGTAATAATGAAAAG. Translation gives CASSLAGNNEK. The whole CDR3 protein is CASSLAGNNEKLFF.

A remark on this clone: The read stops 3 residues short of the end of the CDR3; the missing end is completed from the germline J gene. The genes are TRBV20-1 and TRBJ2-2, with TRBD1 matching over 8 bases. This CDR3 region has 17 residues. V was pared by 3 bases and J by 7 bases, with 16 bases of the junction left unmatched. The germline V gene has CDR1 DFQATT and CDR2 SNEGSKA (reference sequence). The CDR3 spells CSARIDPGQGVSGELFF. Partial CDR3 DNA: TGCAGTGCTAGGATCGACCCAGGACAGGGCGTAAGCGGGGAG.

CDR3: CASSQRTDIYF. The covered CDR3 bases are TGTGCCAGCAGCCAACGGACTGAT. The chain has TRBV11-2 and TRBJ1-3; no firm D call. The read terminates 3 residues ahead of where the CDR3 ends, so the germline J gene completes it. This CDR3 is built from 11 residues. Germline V CDR1 and CDR2: SGHAT, FQNNGV.

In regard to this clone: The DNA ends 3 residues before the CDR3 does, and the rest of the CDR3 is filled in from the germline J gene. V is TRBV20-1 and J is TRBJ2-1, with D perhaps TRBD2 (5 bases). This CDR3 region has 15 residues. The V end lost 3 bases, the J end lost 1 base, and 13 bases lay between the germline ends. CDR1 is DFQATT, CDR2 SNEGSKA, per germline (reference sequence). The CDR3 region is CSARSRSGSYNEQFF. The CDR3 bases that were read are TGCAGTGCTAGGAGTAGGAGCGGATCCTACAATGAG.

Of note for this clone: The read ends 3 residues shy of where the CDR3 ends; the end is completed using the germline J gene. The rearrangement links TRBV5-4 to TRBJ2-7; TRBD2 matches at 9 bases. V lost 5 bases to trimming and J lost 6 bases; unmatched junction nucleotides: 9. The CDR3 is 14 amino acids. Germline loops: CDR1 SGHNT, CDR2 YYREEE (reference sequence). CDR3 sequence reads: CASSPLAGIGEQYF. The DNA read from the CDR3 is TGTGCCAGCAGTCCCCTAGCGGGAATAGGCGAG.

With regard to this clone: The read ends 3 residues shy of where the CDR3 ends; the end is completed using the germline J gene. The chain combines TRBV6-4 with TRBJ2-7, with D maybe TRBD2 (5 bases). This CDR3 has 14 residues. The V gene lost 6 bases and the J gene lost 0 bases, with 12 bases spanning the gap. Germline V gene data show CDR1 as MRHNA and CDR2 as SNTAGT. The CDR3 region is CASRLRADSYEQYF. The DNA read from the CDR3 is TGTGCCAGCAGATTGCGGGCTGACTCCTACGAG.

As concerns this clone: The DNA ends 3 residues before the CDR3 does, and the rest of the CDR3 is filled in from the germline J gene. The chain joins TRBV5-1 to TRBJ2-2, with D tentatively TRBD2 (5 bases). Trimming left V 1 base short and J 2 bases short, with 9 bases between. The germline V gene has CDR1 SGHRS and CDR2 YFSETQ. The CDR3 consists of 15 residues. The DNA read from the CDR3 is TGCGCCAGCAGCTTGACTAGTACAAACACCGGGGAG. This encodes CASSLTSTNTGE. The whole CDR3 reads CASSLTSTNTGELFF.

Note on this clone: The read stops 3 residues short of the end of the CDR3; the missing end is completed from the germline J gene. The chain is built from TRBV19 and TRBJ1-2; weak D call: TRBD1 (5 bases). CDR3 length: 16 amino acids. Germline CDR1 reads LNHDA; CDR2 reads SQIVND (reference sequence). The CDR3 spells CASTQGPGLAGYDYTF. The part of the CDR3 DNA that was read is TGTGCCAGTACCCAAGGCCCGGGACTAGCGGGATACGAC.

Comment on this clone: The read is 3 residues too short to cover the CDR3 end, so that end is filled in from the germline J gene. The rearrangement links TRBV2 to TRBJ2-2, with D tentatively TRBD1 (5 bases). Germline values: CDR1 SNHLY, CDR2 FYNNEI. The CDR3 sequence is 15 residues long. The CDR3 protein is CASSARRSGANVLFF. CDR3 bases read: TGTGCCAGCAGTGCAAGAAGGTCTGGGGCCAACGTG.

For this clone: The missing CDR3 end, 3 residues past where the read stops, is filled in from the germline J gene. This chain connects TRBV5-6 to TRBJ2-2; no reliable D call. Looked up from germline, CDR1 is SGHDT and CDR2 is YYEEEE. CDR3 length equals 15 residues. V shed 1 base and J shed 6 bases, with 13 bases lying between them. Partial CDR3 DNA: TGTGCCAGCAGCTTGCTAGTCCGCGGTGCCGGGGAG. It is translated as CASSLLVRGAGE. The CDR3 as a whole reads CASSLLVRGAGELFF.

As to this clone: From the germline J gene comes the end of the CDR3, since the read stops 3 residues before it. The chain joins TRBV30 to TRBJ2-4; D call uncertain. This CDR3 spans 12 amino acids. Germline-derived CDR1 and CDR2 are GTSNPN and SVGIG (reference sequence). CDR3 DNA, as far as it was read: TGTGCCTGGGAACAAAAACGGCGGTCT. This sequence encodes CAWEQKRRS. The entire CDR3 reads CAWEQKRRSQYF.